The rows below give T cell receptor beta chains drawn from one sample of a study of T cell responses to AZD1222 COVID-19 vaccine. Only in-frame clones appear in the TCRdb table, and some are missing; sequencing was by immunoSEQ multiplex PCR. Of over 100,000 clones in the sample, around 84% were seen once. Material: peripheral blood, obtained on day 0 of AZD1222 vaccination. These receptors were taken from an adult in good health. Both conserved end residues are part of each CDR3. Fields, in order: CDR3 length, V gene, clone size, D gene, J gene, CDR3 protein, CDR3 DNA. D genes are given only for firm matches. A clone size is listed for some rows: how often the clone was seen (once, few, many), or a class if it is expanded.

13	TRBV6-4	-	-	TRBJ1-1	CASGKEAGTEAFF	TGTGCCAGCGGAAAGGAGGCGGGCACTGAAGCTTTCTTT
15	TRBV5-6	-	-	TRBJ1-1	CASSFSGARNTEAFF	TGTGCCAGCAGCTTCTCTGGGGCTCGGAACACTGAAGCTTTCTTT
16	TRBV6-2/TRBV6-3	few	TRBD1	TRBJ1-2	CASSSQTYRGGYGYTF	TGTGCCAGCAGTTCCCAGACTTACAGGGGTGGTTATGGCTACACCTTC
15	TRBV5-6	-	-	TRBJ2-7	CASSLALSSGNEQYF	TGTGCCAGCAGCTTGGCTTTATCGTCTGGGAACGAGCAGTACTTC
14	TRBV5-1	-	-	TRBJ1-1	CASSLVGGNTEAFF	TGCGCCAGCAGCTTGGTAGGGGGAAACACTGAAGCTTTCTTT
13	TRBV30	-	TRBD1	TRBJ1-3	CAAATGLRNTIYF	TGTGCCGCCGCGACAGGGCTTAGAAACACCATATATTTT
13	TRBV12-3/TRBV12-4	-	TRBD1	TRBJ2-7	CASTITGGYEQYF	TGTGCCAGCACAATCACAGGGGGCTACGAGCAGTACTTC
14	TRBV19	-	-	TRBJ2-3	CASSIVPRADTQYF	TGTGCCAGTAGTATAGTTCCTAGGGCAGATACGCAGTATTTT
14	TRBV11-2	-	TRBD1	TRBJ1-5	CASSLTGGNQPQHF	TGTGCCAGCAGCTTAACAGGGGGGAATCAGCCCCAGCATTTT
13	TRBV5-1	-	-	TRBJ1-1	CASSPGQSTEAFF	TGCGCCAGCAGCCCCGGACAGTCCACTGAAGCTTTCTTT
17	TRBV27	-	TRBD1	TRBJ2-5	CASSSIMDRGSQETQYF	TGTGCCAGCAGTTCAATCATGGACAGGGGAAGTCAAGAGACCCAGTACTTC
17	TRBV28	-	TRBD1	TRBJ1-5	CASSLPGGTNFNQPQHF	TGTGCCAGCAGTTTACCAGGGGGAACCAACTTCAATCAGCCCCAGCATTTT
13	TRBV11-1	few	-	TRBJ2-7	CASSLTDSYEQYF	TGTGCCAGCAGCCTGACTGACAGCTACGAGCAGTACTTC
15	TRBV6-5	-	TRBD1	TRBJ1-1	CASSLQGSPNTEAFF	TGTGCCAGCAGCCTACAGGGGTCCCCGAACACTGAAGCTTTCTTT
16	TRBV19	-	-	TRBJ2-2	CASSIRPGMNTGELFF	TGTGCCAGTAGTATTAGACCAGGGATGAACACCGGGGAGCTGTTTTTT
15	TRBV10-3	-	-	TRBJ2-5	CAISDPRYLEETQYF	TGTGCCATCAGTGACCCCAGGTACCTCGAGGAGACCCAGTACTTC
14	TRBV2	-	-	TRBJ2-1	CASSEWRGDNEQFF	TGTGCCAGCAGTGAGTGGAGGGGCGACAATGAGCAGTTCTTC
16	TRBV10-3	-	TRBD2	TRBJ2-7	CAISVGLAGGPSEQYF	TGTGCCATCAGTGTCGGCCTAGCGGGAGGGCCAAGCGAGCAGTACTTC
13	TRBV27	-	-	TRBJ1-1	CASSFGGGNEAFF	TGTGCCAGCAGTTTTGGGGGGGGAAATGAAGCTTTCTTT
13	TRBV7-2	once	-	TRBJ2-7	CASSLVSDSEQYF	TGTGCCAGCAGCTTAGTTAGTGACTCCGAGCAGTACTTC
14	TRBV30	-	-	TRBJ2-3	CAWSLSGGTDTQYF	TGTGCCTGGAGTCTGAGCGGCGGCACAGATACGCAGTATTTT
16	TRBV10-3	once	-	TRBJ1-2	CAISESRQARNYGYTF	TGTGCCATCAGTGAGTCAAGACAGGCGCGTAACTATGGCTACACCTTC
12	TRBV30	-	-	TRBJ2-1	CAWSRGYNEQFF	TGTGCCTGGAGTAGGGGATACAATGAGCAGTTCTTC
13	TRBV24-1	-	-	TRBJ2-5	CATGVAGRETQYF	TGTGCCACCGGAGTTGCGGGGCGGGAGACCCAGTACTTC
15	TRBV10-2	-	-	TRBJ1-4	CASSEDPAGNEKLFF	TGCGCCAGCAGTGAAGATCCGGCAGGGAATGAAAAACTGTTTTTT
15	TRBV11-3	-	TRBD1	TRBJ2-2	CASSSMGQSTGELFF	TGTGCCAGCAGCTCGATGGGACAGAGCACCGGGGAGCTGTTTTTT
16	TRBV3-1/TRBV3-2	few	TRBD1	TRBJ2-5	CASSQPGQGDQETQYF	TGTGCCAGCAGCCAACCGGGACAGGGGGACCAAGAGACCCAGTACTTC
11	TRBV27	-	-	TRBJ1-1	CASIIGPEAFF	TGTGCCAGCATTATCGGACCCGAAGCTTTCTTT
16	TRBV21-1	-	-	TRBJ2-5	CASSKAWKGLAETQYF	TGTGCCAGCAGCAAAGCCTGGAAGGGACTAGCGGAGACCCAGTACTTC